The 2 T cell receptor beta chains below come from one sample, sequenced in a study of blood T cell repertoires in COVID-19 (TCRdb year 2020). The protocol used for the library was the immunoSEQ multiplex PCR assay. The source is immuneACCESS, and TCRdb retained only in-frame sequences with V and J called. Part of the clones is not carried over; for the studies checked, unresolved V genes explain less than half of this, and the remainder is unexplained. The sample includes roughly 380,000 clones, with around 87% observed a single time. The ten largest clones take up roughly 1.4% of the sample. Sequenced: PBMCs or T cells enriched from blood (not recorded which). The source of these receptors is a man aged 25-45 years who had recovered from COVID-19.

The genes are TRBV12-3 or TRBV12-4 and TRBJ1-2; 8 bases fit TRBD1. This CDR3 has 13 amino acids. The V gene end was trimmed by 5 bases and the J gene end by 7 bases; junction bases not matched to a gene: 6. CDR3 DNA: TGTGCCAGCAGTCCGGGGACAGGTCGTGGCTACACCTTC. Amino acids: CASSPGTGRGYTF.

CDR3 amino acids: CAWRWGDGYTF. CDR3 DNA: TGTGCCTGGAGATGGGGGGACGGCTACACCTTC. This chain uses TRBV30 with TRBJ1-2; D is possibly TRBD1 (5 bases). CDR1 is GTSNPN and CDR2 is SVGIG in the germline V gene (reference sequence). There are 11 residues in the CDR3. V dropped 3 bases and J dropped 8 bases, with 10 bases sitting between them. The complete variable domain, with remaining parts taken from reference TRBV30 and TRBJ1-2, reads SQTIHQWPATLVQPVGSPLSLECTVEGTSNPNLYWYRQAAGRGLQLLFYSVGIGQISSEVPQNLSASRPQDRQFILSSKKLLLSDSGFYLCAWRWGDGYTFGSGTRLTVV.